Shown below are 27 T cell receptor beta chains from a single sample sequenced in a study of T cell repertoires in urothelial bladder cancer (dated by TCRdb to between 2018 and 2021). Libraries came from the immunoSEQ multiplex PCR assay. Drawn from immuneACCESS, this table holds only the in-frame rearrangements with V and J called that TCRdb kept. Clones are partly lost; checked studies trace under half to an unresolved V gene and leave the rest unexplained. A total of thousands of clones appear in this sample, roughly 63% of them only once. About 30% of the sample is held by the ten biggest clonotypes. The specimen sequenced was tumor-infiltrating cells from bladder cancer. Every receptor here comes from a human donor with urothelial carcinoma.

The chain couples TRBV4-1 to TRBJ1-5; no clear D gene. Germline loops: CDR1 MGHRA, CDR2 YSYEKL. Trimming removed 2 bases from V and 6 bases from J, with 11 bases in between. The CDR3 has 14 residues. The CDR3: CASSQLSQPQPQHF. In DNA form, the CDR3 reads TGCGCCAGCAGCCAACTTTCCCAGCCTCAGCCCCAGCATTTT.

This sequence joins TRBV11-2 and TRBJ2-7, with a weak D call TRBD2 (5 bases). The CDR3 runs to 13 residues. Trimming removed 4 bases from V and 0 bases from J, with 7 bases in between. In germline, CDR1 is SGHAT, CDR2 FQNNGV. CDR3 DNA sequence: TGTGCCAGCAGCTCACTAGTCTCCTACGAGCAGTACTTC. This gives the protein CASSSLVSYEQYF.

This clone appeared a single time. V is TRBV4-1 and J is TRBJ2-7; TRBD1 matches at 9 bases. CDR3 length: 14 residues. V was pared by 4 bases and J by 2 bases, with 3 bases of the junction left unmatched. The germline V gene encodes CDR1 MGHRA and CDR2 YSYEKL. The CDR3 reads CASSLTGGPYEQYF. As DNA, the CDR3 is TGCGCCAGCAGCCTTACAGGGGGCCCCTACGAGCAGTACTTC.

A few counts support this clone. The CDR3 spells CASSEPREAFF. The CDR3 DNA sequence: TGTGCCAGCAGTGAACCGCGTGAAGCTTTCTTT. The V call is TRBV2, the J call TRBJ1-1; D not certain. Germline V gives CDR1 SNHLY, CDR2 FYNNEI. CDR3 length equals 11 residues. V lost 2 bases and J lost 7, with 5 bases in between.

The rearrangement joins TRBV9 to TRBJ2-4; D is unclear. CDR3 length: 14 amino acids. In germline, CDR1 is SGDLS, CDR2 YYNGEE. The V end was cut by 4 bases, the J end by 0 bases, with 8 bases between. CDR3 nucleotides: TGTGCCAGCAGCACTGGGGTAGCCAAAAACATTCAGTACTTC. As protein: CASSTGVAKNIQYF.

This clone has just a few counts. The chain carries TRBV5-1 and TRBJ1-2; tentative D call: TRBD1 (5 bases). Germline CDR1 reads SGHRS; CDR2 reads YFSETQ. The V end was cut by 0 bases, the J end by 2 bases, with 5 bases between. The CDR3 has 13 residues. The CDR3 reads CASSLAGNYGYTF. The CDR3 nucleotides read TGCGCCAGCAGCTTGGCAGGGAACTATGGCTACACCTTC. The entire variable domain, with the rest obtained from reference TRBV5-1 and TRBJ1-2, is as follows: KAGVTQTPRYLIKTRGQQVTLSCSPISGHRSVSWYQQTPGQGLQFLFEYFSETQRNKGNFPGRFSGRQFSNSRSEMNVSTLELGDSALYLCASSLAGNYGYTFGSGTRLTVV.

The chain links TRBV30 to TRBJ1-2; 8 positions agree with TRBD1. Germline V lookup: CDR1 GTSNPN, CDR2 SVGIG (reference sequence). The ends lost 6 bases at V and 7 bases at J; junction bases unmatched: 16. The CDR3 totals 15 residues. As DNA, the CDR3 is TGTGCCTGCCGGAAACGGGACAGGAATTTTGGTGGCTACACCTTC. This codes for CACRKRDRNFGGYTF.

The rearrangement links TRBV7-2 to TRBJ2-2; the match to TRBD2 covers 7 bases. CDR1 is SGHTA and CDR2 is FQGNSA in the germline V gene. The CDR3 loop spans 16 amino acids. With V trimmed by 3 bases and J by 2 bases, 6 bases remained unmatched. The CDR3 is CASSFLAGLNTGELFF. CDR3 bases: TGTGCCAGCAGCTTCTTAGCGGGCCTAAACACCGGGGAGCTGTTTTTT.

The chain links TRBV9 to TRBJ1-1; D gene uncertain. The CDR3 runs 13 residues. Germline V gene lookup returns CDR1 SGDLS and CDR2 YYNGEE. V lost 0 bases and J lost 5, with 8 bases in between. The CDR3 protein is CASSVEVSTEAFF. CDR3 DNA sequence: TGTGCCAGCAGCGTAGAAGTATCGACTGAAGCTTTCTTT.

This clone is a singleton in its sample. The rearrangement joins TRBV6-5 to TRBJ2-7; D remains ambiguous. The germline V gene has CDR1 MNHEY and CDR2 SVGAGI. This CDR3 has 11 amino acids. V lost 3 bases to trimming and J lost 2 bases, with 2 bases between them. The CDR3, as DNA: TGTGCCAGCAGTTATGCCTACGAGCAGTACTTC. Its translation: CASSYAYEQYF.

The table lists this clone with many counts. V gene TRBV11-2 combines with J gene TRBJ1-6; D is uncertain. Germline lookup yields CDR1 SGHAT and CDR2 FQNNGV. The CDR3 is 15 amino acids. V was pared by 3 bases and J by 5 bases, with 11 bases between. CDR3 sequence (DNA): TGTGCCAGCAGCTTCGTCGGGTTCCATAATTCACCCCTCCACTTT. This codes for CASSFVGFHNSPLHF. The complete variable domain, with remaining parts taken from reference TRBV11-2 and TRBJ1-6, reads EAGVAQSPRYKIIEKRQSVAFWCNPISGHATLYWYQQILGQGPKLLIQFQNNGVVDDSQLPKDRFSAERLKGVDSTLKIQPAKLEDSAVYLCASSFVGFHNSPLHFGNGTRLTVT.

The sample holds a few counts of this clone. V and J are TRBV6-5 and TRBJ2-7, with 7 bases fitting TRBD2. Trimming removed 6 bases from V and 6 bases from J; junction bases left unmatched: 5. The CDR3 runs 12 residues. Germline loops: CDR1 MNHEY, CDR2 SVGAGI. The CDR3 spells CASSRGLVEQYF. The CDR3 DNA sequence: TGTGCCAGCAGCCGAGGACTAGTCGAGCAGTACTTC.

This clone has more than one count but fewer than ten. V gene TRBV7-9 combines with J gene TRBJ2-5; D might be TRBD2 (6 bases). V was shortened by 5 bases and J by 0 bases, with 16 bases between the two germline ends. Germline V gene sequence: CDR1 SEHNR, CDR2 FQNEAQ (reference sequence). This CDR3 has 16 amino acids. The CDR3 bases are TGTGCCAGCAGCATACCGGGACTGACGAACCAAGAGACCCAGTACTTC. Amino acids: CASSIPGLTNQETQYF.

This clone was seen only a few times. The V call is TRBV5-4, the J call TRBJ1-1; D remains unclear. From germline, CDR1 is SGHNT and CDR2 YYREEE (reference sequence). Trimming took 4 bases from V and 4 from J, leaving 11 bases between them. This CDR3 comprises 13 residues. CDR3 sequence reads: CASSPVGSTEAFF. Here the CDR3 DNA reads TGTGCCAGCAGCCCGGTTGGGAGCACTGAAGCTTTCTTT. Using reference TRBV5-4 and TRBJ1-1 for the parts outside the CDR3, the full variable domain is ETGVTQSPTHLIKTRGQQVTLRCSSQSGHNTVSWYQQALGQGPQFIFQYYREEENGRGNFPPRFSGLQFPNYSSELNVNALELDDSALYLCASSPVGSTEAFFGQGTRLTVV.

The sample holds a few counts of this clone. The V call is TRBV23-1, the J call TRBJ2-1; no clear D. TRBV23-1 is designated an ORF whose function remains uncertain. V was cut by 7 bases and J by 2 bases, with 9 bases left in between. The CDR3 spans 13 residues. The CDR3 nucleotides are TGCGCCAGCAAACCGCGTGCCTACAATGAGCAGTTCTTC. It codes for CASKPRAYNEQFF.

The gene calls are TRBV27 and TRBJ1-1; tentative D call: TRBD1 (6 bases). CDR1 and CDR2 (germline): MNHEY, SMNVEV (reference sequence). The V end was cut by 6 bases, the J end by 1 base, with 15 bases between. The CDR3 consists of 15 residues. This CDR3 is CASSNRDTQNTEAFF. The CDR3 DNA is TGTGCCAGCAGCAATCGGGACACTCAGAACACTGAAGCTTTCTTT.

The CDR3 sequence is CASSYDPFAYEQYF. The CDR3, as DNA: TGTGCCAGCAGTTACGACCCTTTTGCCTACGAGCAGTACTTC. This sequence joins TRBV6-6 and TRBJ2-7; D gene ambiguous. Looked up from germline, CDR1 is MNHNY and CDR2 is SVGAGI (reference sequence). The V gene lost 2 bases and the J gene lost 2 bases, with 10 bases spanning the gap. CDR3 length equals 14 residues.

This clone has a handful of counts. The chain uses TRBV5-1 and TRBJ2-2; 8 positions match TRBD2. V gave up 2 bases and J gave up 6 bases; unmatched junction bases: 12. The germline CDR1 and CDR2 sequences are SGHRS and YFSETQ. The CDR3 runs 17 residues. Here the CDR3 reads CASSFLRRGVGPGELFF. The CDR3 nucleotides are TGCGCCAGCAGCTTTCTTCGGCGGGGGGTTGGGCCCGGGGAGCTGTTTTTT.

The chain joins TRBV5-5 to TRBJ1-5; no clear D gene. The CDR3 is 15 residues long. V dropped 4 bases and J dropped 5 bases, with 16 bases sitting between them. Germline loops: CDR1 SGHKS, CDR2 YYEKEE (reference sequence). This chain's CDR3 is CASSGEGGRHQPQHF. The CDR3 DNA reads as TGTGCCAGCAGCGGGGAGGGAGGGAGGCATCAGCCCCAGCATTTT. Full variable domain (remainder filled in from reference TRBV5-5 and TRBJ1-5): DAGVTQSPTHLIKTRGQQVTLRCSPISGHKSVSWYQQVLGQGPQFIFQYYEKEERGRGNFPDRFSARQFPNYSSELNVNALLLGDSALYLCASSGEGGRHQPQHFGDGTRLSIL.

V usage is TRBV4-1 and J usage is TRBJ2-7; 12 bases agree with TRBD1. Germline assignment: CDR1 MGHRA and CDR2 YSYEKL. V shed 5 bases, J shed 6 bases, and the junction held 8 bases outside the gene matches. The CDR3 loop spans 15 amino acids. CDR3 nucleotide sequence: TGCGCCAGCAGCAGAGCCGGGACAGGGGGCCTCGAGCAGTACTTC. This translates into CASSRAGTGGLEQYF.

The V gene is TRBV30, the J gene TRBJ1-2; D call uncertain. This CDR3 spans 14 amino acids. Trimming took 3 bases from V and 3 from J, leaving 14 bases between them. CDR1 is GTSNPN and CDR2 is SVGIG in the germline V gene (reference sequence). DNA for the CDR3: TGTGCCTGGAGCCCCTCGGAGTTTTACTATGGCTACACCTTC. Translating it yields CAWSPSEFYYGYTF.

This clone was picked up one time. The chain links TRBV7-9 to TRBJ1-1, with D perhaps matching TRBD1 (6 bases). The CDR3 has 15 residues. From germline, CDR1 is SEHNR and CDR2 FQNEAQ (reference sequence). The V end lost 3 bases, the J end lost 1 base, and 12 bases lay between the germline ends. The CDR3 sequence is CASSFQQGRNTEAFF. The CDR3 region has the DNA TGTGCCAGCAGCTTCCAGCAGGGGCGGAACACTGAAGCTTTCTTT.

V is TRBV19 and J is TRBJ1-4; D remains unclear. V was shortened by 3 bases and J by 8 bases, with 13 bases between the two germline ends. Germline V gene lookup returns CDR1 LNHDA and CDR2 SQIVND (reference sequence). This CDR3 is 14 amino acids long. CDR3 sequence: CASSIDHGGEKLFF. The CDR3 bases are TGTGCCAGTAGTATTGACCACGGAGGGGAAAAACTGTTTTTT.

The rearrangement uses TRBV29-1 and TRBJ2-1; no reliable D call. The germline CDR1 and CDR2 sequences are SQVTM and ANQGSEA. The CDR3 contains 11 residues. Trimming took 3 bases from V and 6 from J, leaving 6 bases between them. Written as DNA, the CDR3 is TGCAGCGTTGATCATCGCAATGAGCAGTTCTTC. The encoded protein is CSVDHRNEQFF.

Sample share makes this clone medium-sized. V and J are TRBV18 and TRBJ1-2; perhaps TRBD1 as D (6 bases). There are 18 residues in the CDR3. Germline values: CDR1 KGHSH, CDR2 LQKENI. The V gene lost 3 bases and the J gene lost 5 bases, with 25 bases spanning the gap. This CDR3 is CASSPQTGVGSIGYGYTF. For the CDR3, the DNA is TGTGCCAGCTCACCTCAGACAGGTGTGGGGTCAATCGGGTATGGCTACACCTTC.

In DNA, the CDR3 is TGTGCCAGCAGCATGGGACAGGGGGCTGGAAACACCATATATTTT. It specifies CASSMGQGAGNTIYF. The chain couples TRBV5-4 to TRBJ1-3, with 11 positions matching TRBD1. V gave up 4 bases and J gave up 2 bases; unmatched junction bases: 2. The CDR3 contains 15 residues. CDR1 and CDR2 (germline): SGHNT, YYREEE (reference sequence).

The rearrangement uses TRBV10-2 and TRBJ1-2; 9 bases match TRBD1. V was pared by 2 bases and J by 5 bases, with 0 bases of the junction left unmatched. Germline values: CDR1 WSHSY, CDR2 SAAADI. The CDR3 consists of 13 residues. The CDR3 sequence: CASSEDRGYGYTF. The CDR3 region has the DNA TGCGCCAGCAGTGAGGACAGGGGGTATGGCTACACCTTC.